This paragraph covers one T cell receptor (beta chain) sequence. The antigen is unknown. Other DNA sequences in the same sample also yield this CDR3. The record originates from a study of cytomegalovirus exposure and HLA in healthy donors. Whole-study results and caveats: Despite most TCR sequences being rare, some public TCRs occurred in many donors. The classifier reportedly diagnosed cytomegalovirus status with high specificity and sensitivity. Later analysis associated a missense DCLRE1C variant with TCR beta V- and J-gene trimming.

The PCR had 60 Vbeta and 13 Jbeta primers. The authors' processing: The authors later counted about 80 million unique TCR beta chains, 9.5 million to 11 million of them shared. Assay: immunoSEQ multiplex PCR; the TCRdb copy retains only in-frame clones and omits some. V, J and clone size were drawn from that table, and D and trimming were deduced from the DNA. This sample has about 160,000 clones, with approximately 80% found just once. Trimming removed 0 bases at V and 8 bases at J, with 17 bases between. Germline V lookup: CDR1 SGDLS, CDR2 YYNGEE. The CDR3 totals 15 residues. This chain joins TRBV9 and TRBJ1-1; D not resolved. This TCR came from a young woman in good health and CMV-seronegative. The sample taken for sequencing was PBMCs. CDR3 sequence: CASSVGGSVIGEAFF. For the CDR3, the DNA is TGTGCCAGCAGCGTAGGAGGGTCGGTGATTGGCGAAGCTTTCTTT. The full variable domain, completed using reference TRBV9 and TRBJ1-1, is DSGVTQTPKHLITATGQRVTLRCSPRSGDLSVYWYQQSLDQGLQFLIQYYNGEERAKGNILERFSAQQFPDLHSELNLSSLELGDSALYFCASSVGGSVIGEAFFGQGTRLTVV.